Presented here are 29 T cell receptor beta chains from one specimen sequenced in a study of T cells in Graves' hyperthyroidism and ophthalmopathy. RNA transcripts served as the template for amplifying TCR beta CDR3 regions. The HTBI primer set served for first-round RT-PCR of the TCR CDR3. One entry per CDR3 protein, called by TCRdb with MiXCR from the multiplex PCR reads. The table records a few hundred thousand distinct CDR3 sequences, under 60% of them present only once. Sequenced input: peripheral blood or thyroid tissue (not recorded which). The receptors were sampled from an adult woman with Graves' disease, either hyperthyroidism or ophthalmopathy (not recorded which).

The chain links TRBV10-3 to TRBJ2-5, with D possibly TRBD2 on 5 matching bases. Germline CDR1 and CDR2: ENHRY and SYGVKD. This CDR3 spans 14 amino acids. V lost 2 bases, J lost 0 bases, and 7 bases lay in between. This CDR3 is CAISEEGHQETQYF. CDR3 bases: TGTGCCATCAGTGAGGAGGGTCACCAAGAGACCCAGTACTTC.

This clonotype was seen at least ten times. The V and J genes are TRBV7-9 and TRBJ1-1, with unresolved D. Germline V CDR1 and CDR2: SEHNR, FQNEAQ (reference sequence). V was pared by 6 bases and J by 6 bases, with 14 bases between. The CDR3 length is 13 residues. The CDR3 protein is CASRRTPAAEAFF. The CDR3 region has the DNA TGTGCCAGCAGACGAACACCCGCTGCTGAAGCTTTCTTT. Complete variable domain (other parts from reference TRBV7-9 and TRBJ1-1): DTGVSQNPRHKITKRGQNVTFRCDPISEHNRLYWYRQTLGQGPEFLTYFQNEAQLEKSRLLSDRFSAERPKGSFSTLEIQRTEQGDSAMYLCASRRTPAAEAFFGQGTRLTVV.

This clonotype was detected only once. This chain links TRBV7-2 with TRBJ2-5; the D gene is possibly TRBD2 (6 bases). Germline assignment: CDR1 SGHTA and CDR2 FQGNSA. Trimming shortened V by 1 base and J by 8 bases, and 14 bases separated the two germline ends. There are 14 residues in the CDR3. CDR3 nucleotides: TGTGCCAGCAGCTTAGAGCCGGGAGAGGCTACCCAGTACTTC. Translating gives CASSLEPGEATQYF.

This clonotype was observed many times. The rearrangement links TRBV10-3 to TRBJ2-7; the D gene is possibly TRBD2 (7 bases). The CDR3 runs to 14 residues. Looked up from germline, CDR1 is ENHRY and CDR2 is SYGVKD. V was clipped by 7 bases and J by 4 bases, with 17 bases between them. The CDR3 is CAIKGGGGLYEQYF. The CDR3 DNA reads TGTGCCATCAAGGGTGGGGGGGGGCTGTACGAGCAGTACTTC.

The genes are TRBV6-5 and TRBJ1-2, with D possibly matching TRBD1 (5 bases). The CDR3 contains 12 residues. Germline V gene lookup returns CDR1 MNHEY and CDR2 SVGAGI. V was shortened by 8 bases and J by 5 bases, with 12 bases between the two germline ends. The CDR3 region has the DNA TGTGCCAGCGGCCTTGGGGGTTATGGCTACACCTTC. Encoded protein: CASGLGGYGYTF.

Points on this clonotype: The junction departs from the called germline gene at one end, perhaps through a read error. The chain recombines TRBV19 with TRBJ2-7; D not certain. This CDR3 region has 13 residues. From germline, CDR1 is LNHDA and CDR2 SQIVND (reference sequence). As DNA, the CDR3 is TGTGCCAGCAGTACCCACACGACCTACGAGCAGTACTTC. Translated, it gives CASSTHTTYEQYF.

The V call is TRBV28, the J call TRBJ2-2; D is possibly TRBD2 (6 bases). Between the trimmed V and J ends, which lost 4 bases and 5 bases, there was a span of 17 bases. The CDR3 covers 16 residues. From germline, CDR1 is MDHEN and CDR2 SYDVKM. The CDR3, as DNA: TGTGCCAGCAGTTCCATACTAGCCGGAACAACCGGGGAGCTGTTTTTT. It codes for CASSSILAGTTGELFF.

This clonotype was observed at least ten times. The V and J genes are TRBV11-3 and TRBJ2-2, with TRBD2 matching 12 bases. CDR1 is SGHNT, CDR2 YENEEA, per germline. The length of the CDR3 is 15 residues. The V gene end was trimmed by 3 bases and the J gene end by 5 bases; junction bases not matched to a gene: 1. DNA for the CDR3: TGTGCCAGCAGCTTGGGGACTAGCGGGACCGGGGAGCTGTTTTTT. It specifies CASSLGTSGTGELFF.

The CDR3 sequence: CASSAPRDLGISPLHF. The CDR3 nucleotides read TGTGCCAGCAGTGCCCCCCGGGACCTAGGAATTTCACCCCTCCACTTT. This chain uses TRBV9 with TRBJ1-6, with TRBD1 as a possible D gene (5 bases). Trimming took off 5 bases at V and 9 bases at J, with 21 bases between the two ends. The CDR3 sequence is 16 residues long. CDR1 SGDLS and CDR2 YYNGEE come from the germline V gene.

The chain joins TRBV7-8 to TRBJ2-5; D is perhaps TRBD2 (6 bases). The J call is in doubt because the DNA end fits TRBJ2-1 better. Germline V gene data show CDR1 as SGHVS and CDR2 as FQNEAQ. This CDR3 region has 13 residues. This CDR3 is CASSLEIGGKQFF. The CDR3 nucleotides read TGTGCCAGCAGCTTAGAAATAGGAGGGAAGCAGTTCTTC.

The chain combines TRBV7-9 with TRBJ1-1; perhaps TRBD1 as D (5 bases). The CDR3 has 14 amino acids. V lost 6 bases, J lost 4 bases, and 15 bases lay in between. Germline assignment: CDR1 SEHNR and CDR2 FQNEAQ (reference sequence). The CDR3 sequence is CASRSPGGVTEAFF. The CDR3 coding sequence is TGTGCCAGCAGGTCGCCCGGGGGGGTCACTGAAGCTTTCTTT.

Many counts were recorded for this clonotype. The V gene is TRBV20-1, the J gene TRBJ1-4; D may be TRBD1 (6 bases). The CDR3 extends over 15 amino acids. Germline V gene data show CDR1 as DFQATT and CDR2 as SNEGSKA (reference sequence). V dropped 6 bases and J dropped 7 bases, with 21 bases sitting between them. The CDR3: CSAIVDSLGGEKLFF. CDR3 DNA: TGCAGTGCCATAGTGGACAGCCTTGGTGGTGAAAAACTGTTTTTT.

The J gene is TRBJ1-2, the V gene TRBV9; D remains unclear. The CDR3 has 15 residues. The germline V and J ends were trimmed by 1 base and 3 bases, with 13 bases remaining between them. CDR1 SGDLS and CDR2 YYNGEE come from the germline V gene. The CDR3 here is CASSVTADTYYGYTF. The CDR3 DNA follows: TGTGCCAGCAGCGTAACGGCAGATACCTACTATGGCTACACCTTC.

The rearrangement joins TRBV9 to TRBJ2-6; D tentatively fits TRBD1 or TRBD2 (6 bases each). V dropped 3 bases and J dropped 4 bases, with 11 bases sitting between them. The CDR3 is 15 residues long. CDR1 and CDR2 (germline): SGDLS, YYNGEE. CDR3 nucleotide sequence: TGTGCCAGCAGCGCGGGGGCTAGCGGGGCCAACGTCCTGACTTTC. Translation gives CASSAGASGANVLTF.

This rearrangement joins TRBV7-3 to TRBJ2-5; D possibly uses TRBD1 or TRBD2 (5 bases each). With 5 bases removed from V and 4 bases from J, the gap between germline ends came to 23 bases. CDR3 length equals 17 residues. Per the germline V gene, CDR1 is SGHTA and CDR2 is FQGTGA. The CDR3 region has the DNA TGTGCCAGCAGCCGACTACGCCCACCGACAGAAGGAGAGACCCAGTACTTC. Amino acids: CASSRLRPPTEGETQYF.

In the case of this clonotype: One end of the junction fails to match germline, which may point to a read error. The chain links TRBV19 to TRBJ2-6; the D gene is possibly TRBD2 (5 bases). The germline gives CDR1 LNHDA, CDR2 SQIVND (reference sequence). This CDR3 is 11 amino acids long. The CDR3 sequence: CASSHGWTEAF. The DNA for the CDR3 is TGTGCCAGTAGTCATGGGTGGACTGAAGCTTTC.

The chain recombines TRBV29-1 with TRBJ2-2; D call uncertain. The CDR3 sequence is 13 residues long. The germline gives CDR1 SQVTM, CDR2 ANQGSEA. V was shortened by 1 base and J by 3 bases, with 6 bases between the two germline ends. The CDR3 nucleotides read TGCAGCGTTGAAGGGTTACACACCGGGGAGCTGTTTTTT. It is translated as CSVEGLHTGELFF.

Concerning this clonotype itself: No conserved phenylalanine or tryptophan is present at the end of the CDR3, so a read error is the likely explanation. It is unclear where the CDR3 begins or ends on the DNA, so no DNA is shown, and the CDR3 is as TCRdb lists it. V usage is TRBV7-8 and J usage is TRBJ2-6; TRBD2, as called in the table, went unchecked against the DNA. Germline CDR1 SGHVS, CDR2 FQNEAQ. The CDR3 contains 11 residues when both ends are counted. The CDR3 region is CASTGQMRTAS.

Concerning this clonotype: A read error may explain this, as a much larger clone is one base away. The rearrangement uses TRBV6-6 and TRBJ1-4, with D possibly matching TRBD1 (5 bases). Germline V gene sequence: CDR1 MNHNY, CDR2 SVGAGI (reference sequence). Trimming took off 7 bases at V and 10 bases at J, with 19 bases between the two ends. This CDR3 spans 14 amino acids. The CDR3 DNA reads TGTGCCAGCATTTCCGGGACGAATAGGGCAAAACTGTTTTTT. Protein: CASISGTNRAKLFF.

This clonotype was detected only once. The V gene is TRBV7-9, the J gene TRBJ2-7; TRBD2 is a possible D gene (5 bases). The J call is doubtful: the DNA matches TRBJ2-1 better. Germline V gene data show CDR1 as SEHNR and CDR2 as FQNEAQ (reference sequence). CDR3 length equals 13 residues. CDR3 bases: TGTGCCAGCAGCTACAGCGGCGACGGTGAGCAGTTCTTC. Amino acid sequence: CASSYSGDGEQFF.

This clonotype was recorded at least ten times. The V and J genes are TRBV11-2 and TRBJ2-5; the D gene is possibly TRBD2 (5 bases). Per the germline V gene, CDR1 is SGHAT and CDR2 is FQNNGV. The CDR3 covers 14 residues. Trimming stripped 1 base from V and 5 bases from J, with 11 bases between. This chain's CDR3 is CASSLGPGGETQYF. The CDR3 bases are TGTGCCAGCAGCTTAGGTCCGGGCGGGGAGACCCAGTACTTC.

This clonotype was observed a handful of times. The chain combines TRBV2 with TRBJ1-5; D remains unclear. The CDR3 has 14 amino acids. V was clipped by 0 bases and J by 1 base, with 4 bases between them. The V gene's germline CDR1 is SNHLY and CDR2 FYNNEI. The DNA of the CDR3 is TGTGCCAGCAGTGAAGCTGGGAGCAATCAGCCCCAGCATTTT. Translation gives CASSEAGSNQPQHF.

This clonotype was seen just once. The chain combines TRBV29-1 with TRBJ1-5, with TRBD1 as a possible D gene (5 bases). The germline gives CDR1 SQVTM, CDR2 ANQGSEA. The CDR3 extends over 13 amino acids. V lost 3 bases and J 3 bases, leaving 9 bases between the germline ends. As DNA, the CDR3 is TGCAGCGTTGAGGGGGGTATCAATCAGCCCCAGCATTTT. Protein sequence: CSVEGGINQPQHF.

This clonotype was found a few times. The junction departs from the called germline gene at one end, perhaps through a read error. Here the CDR3 reads CASSWDRAGELYF. In DNA form, the CDR3 reads TGTGCCAGCAGCTGGGACAGGGCCGGGGAGCTGTACTTC. The chain has TRBV7-3 and TRBJ2-7; TRBD1 aligns across 9 bases. Per the germline V gene, CDR1 is SGHTA and CDR2 is FQGTGA. The CDR3 spans 13 residues.

The J gene is TRBJ1-1, the V gene TRBV2, with unresolved D. The CDR3 totals 11 residues. V lost 3 bases to trimming and J lost 7 bases, with 6 bases between them. The germline gives CDR1 SNHLY, CDR2 FYNNEI. CDR3 sequence: CASSEQSEAFF. CDR3 coding DNA: TGTGCCAGCAGTGAGCAGAGTGAAGCTTTCTTT.

The chain has TRBV29-1 and TRBJ2-3; D might be TRBD1 (5 bases). Germline loops: CDR1 SQVTM, CDR2 ANQGSEA. The CDR3 is 14 residues long. V was trimmed by 1 base and J by 4 bases, leaving 12 bases between them. The CDR3 DNA sequence: TGCAGCGTTGAAGGAAGACAGTTCTCAGATACGCAGTATTTT. Protein: CSVEGRQFSDTQYF.

The rearrangement uses TRBV25-1 and TRBJ1-4; D is possibly TRBD1 (6 bases). Trimming took off 2 bases at V and 6 bases at J, with 10 bases between the two ends. CDR3 length: 14 amino acids. Germline CDR1 MGHDK, CDR2 SYGVNS. The DNA for the CDR3 is TGTGCCAGCAGTGAACACAGGGCCGATGAAAAACTGTTTTTT. Amino acid sequence: CASSEHRADEKLFF.

Details on this clonotype: Given a much more abundant clone one base away, this may be a read error. The gene calls are TRBV5-6 and TRBJ1-5; D is perhaps TRBD1 (5 bases). V shed 5 bases and J shed 3 bases, with 12 bases lying between them. The germline gives CDR1 SGHDT, CDR2 YYEEEE. The CDR3 runs 14 residues. Written as DNA, the CDR3 is TGTGCCAGCAGTATCTGGGGACCCAATCAGCCCCAGCATTTT. Translation gives CASSIWGPNQPQHF.

The chain carries TRBV9 and TRBJ2-3; TRBD2 matches 8 bases. This CDR3 spans 14 amino acids. Trimming at V came to 4 bases and at J to 4 bases, leaving 5 bases not matched to a gene. Germline CDR1 is SGDLS and CDR2 is YYNGEE. The CDR3: CASSFSGASDTQYF. CDR3 DNA: TGTGCCAGCAGCTTTAGCGGGGCCTCAGATACGCAGTATTTT.